The 25 T cell receptor beta chains reported below all come from one sample, sequenced in a study of human T cells and chemical hapten exposure (dated by TCRdb to the early 2020s). The time point label, read with the paper, signifies: pre-sensitization, week 0. Reading the label with the study, this specimen's treatment or condition is: therapeutic diphenylcyclopropenone sensitization with weekly scalp DPC. The method was RACE. Sequencing was carried out with a NextSeq 500. TCRdb reworked the public reads: Q25 trimming with fastp, MiXCR clone assembly, productive beta chains retained. Every distinct CDR3 protein forms one entry, paired with its most common genes and DNA. This sample holds approximately 260,000 distinct CDR3 sequences; roughly 7.4% were observed only once. More than 0.95% of the sample is in the top ten clones. The specimen comprised whole blood, sampled in connection with sensitization to the hapten diphenylcyclopropenone (DPC). The source is a man between 18 and 35 years old with alopecia areata. Some clones in this sample may be carry-over from other donors' samples.

This clonotype occurred a few times. This rearrangement joins TRBV24-1 to TRBJ2-1, with 10 bases matching TRBD1. Germline lookup yields CDR1 KGHDR and CDR2 SFDVKD. The junction had 8 bases not matched to a gene; V was cut back by 5 bases and J by 5 bases. This CDR3 region has 16 residues. CDR3 protein: CATSVSGDRGDNEQFF. DNA for the CDR3: TGTGCCACCAGTGTATCCGGGGACAGGGGCGACAATGAGCAGTTCTTC.

The table lists this clonotype with a few counts. This chain joins TRBV20-1 and TRBJ1-1, with 7 bases aligning to TRBD1. The CDR3 extends over 12 amino acids. Trimming cost V 6 bases and J 1 base; bases outside gene matches: 2. CDR1 is DFQATT, CDR2 SNEGSKA, per germline (reference sequence). CDR3 residues: CSAGTANTEAFF. The CDR3 DNA sequence: TGCAGTGCCGGGACAGCGAACACTGAAGCTTTCTTT.

There are many counts of this clonotype. The chain joins TRBV3-1 to TRBJ2-7, with D uncertain. The V end lost 4 bases, the J end lost 2 bases, and 9 bases lay between the germline ends. The CDR3 consists of 13 residues. CDR1 and CDR2 from the germline V gene are LGHDT and YNNKEL (reference sequence). CDR3 protein: CASSPTWPYEQYF. CDR3 DNA: TGTGCCAGCAGCCCCACGTGGCCCTACGAGCAGTACTTC.

Concerning this clonotype: One junction end does not reproduce the germline sequence, and a read error may be involved. V and J are TRBV6-6 and TRBJ1-1, with a possible D match to TRBD1 (5 bases). The CDR3 loop spans 15 amino acids. CDR1 MNHNY and CDR2 SVGAGI come from the germline V gene (reference sequence). CDR3 sequence (DNA): TGTGCCAGCAGTTACCCTCGGCGGGGAGGGACTGAAGCTCTCTTT. It specifies CASSYPRRGGTEALF.

V and J are TRBV20-1 and TRBJ2-1; 8 bases align to TRBD2. The ends lost 5 bases at V and 4 bases at J; junction bases unmatched: 13. Germline V gene sequence: CDR1 DFQATT, CDR2 SNEGSKA (reference sequence). The CDR3 is made up of 16 amino acids. The CDR3 region is CSAAPPGLVGYNEQFF. In DNA form, the CDR3 reads TGCAGTGCTGCGCCCCCGGGACTAGTCGGTTACAATGAGCAGTTCTTC.

Many counts were recorded for this clonotype. CDR3 loop: CASSLGYRAAEAFF. The DNA of the CDR3 is TGTGCCAGCAGTTTAGGCTACAGGGCGGCTGAAGCTTTCTTT. The V call is TRBV12-3 or TRBV12-4, the J call TRBJ1-1; a possible D gene is TRBD1 (6 bases). This CDR3 has 14 amino acids. With 1 base removed from V and 6 bases from J, the gap between germline ends came to 12 bases.

The sample holds a few counts of this clonotype. The chain carries TRBV4-1 and TRBJ2-3; a possible D gene is TRBD1 (5 bases). V lost 4 bases and J 2 bases, leaving 16 bases between the germline ends. The CDR3 loop spans 16 amino acids. Germline V gene sequence: CDR1 MGHRA, CDR2 YSYEKL. The CDR3 here is CASSPRTGGLTDTQYF. CDR3 DNA: TGCGCCAGCAGCCCCCGAACAGGTGGGCTCACAGATACGCAGTATTTT.

CDR3 in amino acids: CASSRAAENTGELFF. CDR3 DNA sequence: TGCGCCAGCAGCAGGGCTGCCGAGAACACCGGGGAGCTGTTTTTT. This sequence joins TRBV4-3 and TRBJ2-2; D is ambiguous. Germline lookup yields CDR1 LGHNA and CDR2 YSLEER. Trimming stripped 5 bases from V and 1 base from J, with 11 bases between. The CDR3 has 15 amino acids.

V is TRBV6-4 and J is TRBJ2-3, with 7 bases matching TRBD2. The germline V gene encodes CDR1 MRHNA and CDR2 SNTAGT. The CDR3 spans 15 residues. V trimming: 3 bases; J trimming: 4 bases; junction bases outside the gene matches: 7. The CDR3 region is CASSEAGVDSDTQYF. In DNA, the CDR3 is TGTGCCAGCAGTGAGGCGGGGGTAGATTCAGATACGCAGTATTTT.

This clonotype was seen a few times. This chain uses TRBV6-6 with TRBJ2-2, with D maybe TRBD1 (6 bases). Germline V gives CDR1 MNHNY, CDR2 SVGAGI (reference sequence). CDR3 length equals 14 residues. Trimming removed 5 bases at V and 1 base at J, with 8 bases between. The CDR3 sequence: CASSATGNTGELFF. The CDR3 DNA follows: TGTGCCAGCAGTGCGACAGGGAACACCGGGGAGCTGTTTTTT.

This rearrangement joins TRBV10-3 to TRBJ2-7, with 8 bases that match TRBD1. CDR1 and CDR2 (germline): ENHRY, SYGVKD. The CDR3 loop spans 19 amino acids. The junction had 22 bases not matched to a gene; V was cut back by 4 bases and J by 5 bases. CDR3 bases: TGTGCCATCAGTGCGACCCAAGCTAAATGGCGGACAGGGAGCAACGAGCAGTACTTC. Its translation: CAISATQAKWRTGSNEQYF.

This clonotype was recorded many times. The CDR3 is CASSFDGETQYF. The CDR3, as DNA: TGTGCCAGCAGTTTTGATGGAGAGACCCAGTACTTC. The rearrangement uses TRBV12-3 or TRBV12-4 and TRBJ2-5; D is ambiguous. V was shortened by 3 bases and J by 4 bases, with 6 bases between the two germline ends. This CDR3 spans 12 amino acids.

The chain recombines TRBV14 with TRBJ1-2; TRBD1 is a possible D gene (5 bases). The germline V gene encodes CDR1 SGHDN and CDR2 FVKESK. Deletions cut 6 bases from V and 5 bases from J, with 13 bases between. This CDR3 contains 13 residues. DNA of the CDR3: TGTGCCAGCAGTCAATCAGGGAAGTATGGCTACACCTTC. This codes for CASSQSGKYGYTF.

This chain joins TRBV29-1 and TRBJ2-1, with 9 bases that match TRBD1. Germline V gene data show CDR1 as SQVTM and CDR2 as ANQGSEA. This CDR3 has 12 amino acids. The trim removed 7 bases at V and 6 bases at J, leaving 4 bases unmatched. The CDR3 sequence is CSGRQGVNEQFF. The DNA for the CDR3 is TGCAGCGGCCGACAGGGGGTCAATGAGCAGTTCTTC.

The chain couples TRBV9 to TRBJ2-7, with 10 nucleotides matching TRBD2. The CDR3 contains 13 residues. Germline trimming cut 4 bases from V and 5 bases from J; bases unmatched to any gene: 3. Germline V gene lookup returns CDR1 SGDLS and CDR2 YYNGEE. CDR3 sequence reads: CASSRLAGHEQYF. The CDR3 DNA follows: TGTGCCAGCAGCCGACTAGCGGGCCACGAGCAGTACTTC. Full variable domain (missing parts from reference TRBV9 and TRBJ2-7): DSGVTQTPKHLITATGQRVTLRCSPRSGDLSVYWYQQSLDQGLQFLIQYYNGEERAKGNILERFSAQQFPDLHSELNLSSLELGDSALYFCASSRLAGHEQYFGPGTRLTVT.

This clonotype was found many times. The chain carries TRBV4-3 and TRBJ1-5; the D gene is possibly TRBD1 (5 bases). The ends were cut back, 0 bases at V and 5 bases at J, with 11 bases in the middle. CDR1 LGHNA and CDR2 YSLEER come from the germline V gene. This CDR3 comprises 15 residues. DNA for the CDR3: TGCGCCAGCAGCCAAGACCCCAGGGAGGATCAGCCCCAGCATTTT. Protein: CASSQDPREDQPQHF.

The rearrangement uses TRBV21-1 and TRBJ2-5; the DNA was not compared with TRBD1, the D call given in the table. TRBV21-1 is an annotated pseudogene. This CDR3 comprises 14 residues. The CDR3 nucleotides are TGTGCCAGCGTACCAGGGGACTCACAAGAGACCCAGTACTTC. Translated, it gives CASVPGDSQETQYF.

DNA of the CDR3: TGTGCCAGCAGTCAGGGACAGGCCTTAGGGGGCAATGAGCAGTTCTTC. Its translation is CASSQGQALGGNEQFF. The chain employs TRBV7-6 and TRBJ2-1; 8 positions agree with TRBD1. Germline V gives CDR1 SGHVS, CDR2 FNYEAQ. V lost 6 bases to trimming and J lost 6 bases; unmatched junction nucleotides: 13. The CDR3 is 16 residues long.

The chain is built from TRBV27 and TRBJ1-2; D not certain. Trimming shortened V by 6 bases and J by 6 bases, and 17 bases separated the two germline ends. This CDR3 contains 14 residues. Germline CDR1 is MNHEY and CDR2 is SMNVEV (reference sequence). CDR3 sequence reads: CASRPDWGLDGYTF. For the CDR3, the DNA is TGTGCCAGCAGACCCGACTGGGGTCTAGATGGCTACACCTTC.

This clonotype occurred a few times. V usage is TRBV9 and J usage is TRBJ2-3, with 7 bases lining up with TRBD2. Trimming took 6 bases from V and 3 from J; bases not matched to a gene: 7. Germline V gene sequence: CDR1 SGDLS, CDR2 YYNGEE. The CDR3 is 14 residues long. The CDR3 is CASTGLVSTDTQYF. The DNA of the CDR3 is TGTGCCAGCACCGGACTAGTGAGTACAGATACGCAGTATTTT.

This clonotype was detected only a few times. V gene TRBV10-3 combines with J gene TRBJ2-1; 7 nucleotides line up with TRBD1. Germline lookup yields CDR1 ENHRY and CDR2 SYGVKD. J lost 3 bases, V lost 8 bases, and 10 bases had no gene match. The CDR3 is made up of 15 amino acids. The CDR3 protein is CAIAGPGQIYNEQFF. CDR3 nucleotides: TGTGCCATCGCCGGGCCGGGACAGATCTACAATGAGCAGTTCTTC.

This clonotype has just a few counts. The chain employs TRBV10-3 and TRBJ2-3; TRBD2 agrees at 9 bases. Trimming cost V 11 bases and J 5 bases; bases outside gene matches: 8. Germline assignment: CDR1 ENHRY and CDR2 SYGVKD. The CDR3 loop spans 13 amino acids. The CDR3, as DNA: TGTGCCTCCGAGCGGGGGGTGGGAGATACGCAGTATTTT. It translates to CASERGVGDTQYF.

The CDR3: CASSEGGGSYEQYV. The CDR3 bases are TGTGCCAGCAGTGAGGGAGGCGGCTCCTACGAGCAGTACGTC. This chain links TRBV6-4 with TRBJ2-7; possible D gene TRBD2, 6 bases. The CDR3 covers 14 residues. V was trimmed by 3 bases and J by 0 bases, leaving 9 bases between them. Germline assignment: CDR1 MRHNA and CDR2 SNTAGT.

As to this clonotype: The conserved final phenylalanine or tryptophan is absent from the CDR3, which likely points to a read error. This chain connects TRBV27 to TRBJ2-5; possibly TRBD2 for D (5 bases). The CDR3 spans 14 residues. V was cut by 0 bases and J by 5 bases, with 10 bases left in between. Germline CDR1 is MNHEY and CDR2 is SMNVEV (reference sequence). The CDR3 sequence is CASSLSSSRETQYS. CDR3 bases: TGTGCCAGCAGTTTATCGTCTAGCCGCGAGACCCAGTACTCC.

This clonotype has more than one count but fewer than ten. The rearrangement joins TRBV7-6 to TRBJ2-1; 8 bases are a match to TRBD2. V lost 5 bases to trimming and J lost 8 bases; unmatched junction nucleotides: 11. This CDR3 is 15 amino acids long. CDR1 and CDR2 from the germline V gene are SGHVS and FNYEAQ. The CDR3 DNA reads TGTGCCAGCAGCCTGAGACCGGGACTAGAGTATGAGCAGTTCTTC. This sequence encodes CASSLRPGLEYEQFF.